The 9 T cell receptor beta chains listed next were all sequenced from one sample in a study of cytomegalovirus exposure and HLA in healthy donors. PCR used 60 Vbeta primers and 13 Jbeta primers. Produced via immunoSEQ multiplex PCR; TCRdb's table is partial and in-frame only. The profile shows about 180,000 clones, over 70% of them singletons. The sample consisted of PBMCs. These receptors were obtained from a man aged 40-55 years in good health and CMV-seronegative.

This chain joins TRBV4-1 and TRBJ2-7; 9 bases match TRBD2. CDR3 length equals 16 residues. CDR1 MGHRA and CDR2 YSYEKL come from the germline V gene. The V and J ends lost 0 bases and 6 bases, in that order; junction bases with no gene match: 9. CDR3 amino acids: CASSQESGGLGGEQYF. The CDR3 DNA sequence: TGCGCCAGCAGCCAAGAAAGCGGGGGGTTGGGGGGCGAGCAGTACTTC.

The V gene is TRBV9, the J gene TRBJ2-3, with D hard to call. CDR1 is SGDLS and CDR2 is YYNGEE in the germline V gene. V was shortened by 0 bases and J by 6 bases, with 11 bases between the two germline ends. This CDR3 region has 14 residues. This chain's CDR3 is CASSVDGLVDTQYF. CDR3 coding DNA: TGTGCCAGCAGCGTAGATGGTTTAGTGGATACGCAGTATTTT.

The chain couples TRBV2 to TRBJ1-5; D not certain. From germline, CDR1 is SNHLY and CDR2 FYNNEI. This CDR3 is built from 14 residues. Trimming took 4 bases from V and 0 from J, leaving 7 bases between them. The CDR3, as DNA: TGTGCCAGCAGTGCTAGACGTAGCAATCAGCCCCAGCATTTT. This encodes CASSARRSNQPQHF.

With regard to this clone: Other DNA sequences in the sample encode the same CDR3. The chain combines TRBV18 with TRBJ2-3; D gene unclear. Germline V gene lookup returns CDR1 KGHSH and CDR2 LQKENI. V lost 2 bases and J lost 0, with 12 bases in between. The CDR3 is 16 amino acids. The CDR3, as DNA: TGTGCCAGCTCACCAACCCAGCGTCCTAGCACAGATACGCAGTATTTT. This encodes CASSPTQRPSTDTQYF.

This clone was recorded a few times. The chain carries TRBV7-7 and TRBJ2-7; the D gene is possibly TRBD2 (6 bases). Trimming shortened V by 2 bases and J by 2 bases, and 13 bases separated the two germline ends. CDR1 and CDR2 (germline): SSHAT, FNYEAQ (reference sequence). The CDR3 covers 15 residues. The CDR3 is CASSLFSGNAYEQYF. The CDR3 bases are TGTGCCAGCAGCTTATTTAGCGGCAATGCCTACGAGCAGTACTTC.

This chain connects TRBV5-1 to TRBJ2-2; weak D call: TRBD1 (5 bases). Deletions cut 0 bases from V and 1 base from J, with 7 bases between. The CDR3 length is 15 residues. Germline CDR1 reads SGHRS; CDR2 reads YFSETQ. The CDR3 DNA reads TGCGCCAGCAGCTTGGCCGGACAGAACACCGGGGAGCTGTTTTTT. It translates to CASSLAGQNTGELFF.

The chain combines TRBV7-9 with TRBJ2-3, with a weak D call TRBD2 (6 bases). The CDR3 sequence is 13 residues long. The V and J ends lost 7 bases and 4 bases respectively, with 12 bases between them. Germline CDR1 SEHNR, CDR2 FQNEAQ (reference sequence). The DNA of the CDR3 is TGTGCCAGCACCATCCCGGGGGCAGATACGCAGTATTTT. Encoded protein: CASTIPGADTQYF.

V is TRBV10-2 and J is TRBJ1-6; TRBD1 aligns across 7 bases. The CDR3 has 16 residues. Trimming removed 7 bases from V and 9 bases from J; junction bases left unmatched: 15. Per the germline V gene, CDR1 is WSHSY and CDR2 is SAAADI. This chain's CDR3 is CASTEGGRGNGSPLHF. As DNA, the CDR3 is TGCGCCAGCACCGAGGGAGGCAGGGGGAATGGTTCACCCCTCCACTTT.

This clone was counted between two and nine times. The chain is built from TRBV5-6 and TRBJ1-6; TRBD1 aligns across 8 bases. Germline V gene data show CDR1 as SGHDT and CDR2 as YYEEEE. This CDR3 contains 16 residues. The ends lost 5 bases at V and 7 bases at J; junction bases unmatched: 11. The CDR3 coding sequence is TGTGCCAGCAGACGTGAAACCGGGACAGGCAATTCACCCCTCCACTTT. Protein product: CASRRETGTGNSPLHF.